The 18 T cell receptor beta chains in this list originate from one sample, sequenced in a study of cytomegalovirus exposure and HLA in healthy donors. Some clones are missing from TCRdb's copy, which holds only in-frame ones; the method was immunoSEQ multiplex PCR. The sample includes approximately 200,000 clones, around 80% seen only once; the top ten take around 1.3%. The sequenced sample was PBMCs. The receptors shown here come from a woman aged 25 to 45 in good health and CMV-seronegative.

The chain couples TRBV29-1 to TRBJ2-2; no firm D call. The CDR3 covers 13 residues. The germline V gene encodes CDR1 SQVTM and CDR2 ANQGSEA. The ends were cut back, 7 bases at V and 1 base at J, with 10 bases in the middle. The CDR3 sequence is CSGSEVNTGELFF. DNA for the CDR3: TGCAGCGGAAGCGAGGTGAACACCGGGGAGCTGTTTTTT.

The V gene is TRBV5-4, the J gene TRBJ2-7; 7 positions match TRBD1. Germline V gives CDR1 SGHNT, CDR2 YYREEE (reference sequence). The CDR3 has 16 residues. Losses at the gene ends were 4 bases for V and 0 bases for J; bases not matched to a gene: 10. The CDR3 DNA reads TGTGCCAGCAGCATGAGGGACAGAACTTTCTCCTACGAGCAGTACTTC. Translation gives CASSMRDRTFSYEQYF.

The V gene is TRBV10-3, the J gene TRBJ2-1; D gene uncertain. V was trimmed by 4 bases and J by 10 bases, leaving 11 bases between them. CDR1 and CDR2 from the germline V gene are ENHRY and SYGVKD. This CDR3 has 12 amino acids. CDR3 protein: CAISAVRLEQFF. The DNA for the CDR3 is TGTGCCATCAGTGCGGTCAGACTCGAGCAGTTCTTC.

This chain joins TRBV11-3 and TRBJ1-1, with D uncertain. Trimming left V 3 bases short and J 3 bases short, with 8 bases between. Per the germline V gene, CDR1 is SGHNT and CDR2 is YENEEA. The CDR3 spans 13 residues. The CDR3 here is CASSLRVYTEAFF. For the CDR3, the DNA is TGTGCCAGCAGCTTGAGGGTATACACTGAAGCTTTCTTT. The full variable domain, rest sourced from reference TRBV11-3 and TRBJ1-1, is EAGVVQSPRYKIIEKKQPVAFWCNPISGHNTLYWYLQNLGQGPELLIRYENEEAVDDSQLPKDRFSAERLKGVDSTLKIQPAELGDSAVYLCASSLRVYTEAFFGQGTRLTVV.

V is TRBV7-9 and J is TRBJ2-5, with 8 bases aligning to TRBD2. The CDR3 runs 17 residues. CDR1 SEHNR and CDR2 FQNEAQ come from the germline V gene (reference sequence). Trimming cost V 1 base and J 3 bases; bases outside gene matches: 10. This CDR3 reads CASSLVVRAGGEETQYF. Here the CDR3 DNA reads TGTGCCAGCAGCTTAGTAGTTAGGGCGGGAGGTGAAGAGACCCAGTACTTC. The full variable domain, in which reference TRBV7-9 and TRBJ2-5 provide the parts outside the CDR3, is DTGVSQNPRHKITKRGQNVTFRCDPISEHNRLYWYRQTLGQGPEFLTYFQNEAQLEKSRLLSDRFSAERPKGSFSTLEIQRTEQGDSAMYLCASSLVVRAGGEETQYFGPGTRLLVL.

The chain employs TRBV2 and TRBJ2-2, with D tentatively TRBD2 (7 bases). This CDR3 is built from 15 residues. Deletions cut 3 bases from V and 3 bases from J, with 11 bases between. CDR1 SNHLY and CDR2 FYNNEI come from the germline V gene. CDR3 in DNA: TGTGCCAGCAGTGATGTGCGGGGGCACACCGGGGAGCTGTTTTTT. Its protein product is CASSDVRGHTGELFF. Supplemented by reference TRBV2 and TRBJ2-2, the full variable domain reads EPEVTQTPSHQVTQMGQEVILRCVPISNHLYFYWYRQILGQKVEFLVSFYNNEISEKSEIFDDQFSVERPDGSNFTLKIRSTKLEDSAMYFCASSDVRGHTGELFFGEGSRLTVL.

The genes are TRBV5-4 and TRBJ2-3; 13 bases map to TRBD2. J gave up 2 bases and V 0 bases, and 3 bases lay outside the gene matches. The CDR3 loop spans 17 amino acids. Germline V gene sequence: CDR1 SGHNT, CDR2 YYREEE (reference sequence). The CDR3 spells CASSLGGLAGATDTQYF. CDR3 coding DNA: TGTGCCAGCAGCTTGGGAGGACTAGCGGGGGCCACAGATACGCAGTATTTT.

The chain recombines TRBV19 with TRBJ1-6; D perhaps matches TRBD1 (5 bases). Per germline, CDR1 LNHDA and CDR2 SQIVND (reference sequence). Trimming left V 7 bases short and J 0 bases short, with 10 bases between. The CDR3 contains 15 residues. CDR3 amino acids: CASKTVTSYNSPLHF. DNA of the CDR3: TGTGCCAGTAAGACAGTGACCTCCTATAATTCACCCCTCCACTTT.

The chain employs TRBV18 and TRBJ2-5; 8 bases agree with TRBD2. The CDR3 runs to 14 residues. In germline, CDR1 is KGHSH, CDR2 LQKENI. With V trimmed by 3 bases and J by 3 bases, 3 bases remained unmatched. The CDR3 DNA reads TGTGCCAGCTCACCGAGAGCGGGAGAAGAGACCCAGTACTTC. This gives the protein CASSPRAGEETQYF. Drawing the rest from reference TRBV18 and TRBJ2-5, the complete variable domain is NAGVMQNPRHLVRRRGQEARLRCSPMKGHSHVYWYRQLPEEGLKFMVYLQKENIIDESGMPKERFSAEFPKEGPSILRIQQVVRGDSAAYFCASSPRAGEETQYFGPGTRLLVL.

The CDR3 DNA reads TGCGCCAGCAGCTTGGCGCGGACAGGGGTTATTATTTTGTACTTC. This codes for CASSLARTGVIILYF. This chain joins TRBV5-1 and TRBJ2-7, with 9 bases fitting TRBD1. V was clipped by 0 bases and J by 12 bases; unmatched bases: 13. CDR3 length: 15 residues. Germline-derived CDR1 and CDR2 are SGHRS and YFSETQ.

This chain connects TRBV5-1 to TRBJ1-2; D not resolved. CDR3 length: 16 amino acids. Trimming took 0 bases from V and 8 from J, leaving 20 bases between them. Germline loops: CDR1 SGHRS, CDR2 YFSETQ. The CDR3 region has the DNA TGCGCCAGCAGCTTGGCCGGCCTTTCGGCGGAGTTGGGCTACACCTTC. It translates to CASSLAGLSAELGYTF.

The chain links TRBV19 to TRBJ2-3; D might be TRBD2 (6 bases). Trimming shortened V by 7 bases and J by 3 bases, and 14 bases separated the two germline ends. The germline V gene encodes CDR1 LNHDA and CDR2 SQIVND (reference sequence). This CDR3 has 14 residues. The CDR3 here is CASKEGPGTDTQYF. The CDR3 DNA sequence: TGTGCCAGTAAGGAGGGCCCAGGGACAGATACGCAGTATTTT. The full variable domain, with the rest looked up from reference TRBV19 and TRBJ2-3, is DGGITQSPKYLFRKEGQNVTLSCEQNLNHDAMYWYRQDPGQGLRLIYYSQIVNDFQKGDIAEGYSVSREKKESFPLTVTSAQKNPTAFYLCASKEGPGTDTQYFGPGTRLTVL.

The chain carries TRBV5-6 and TRBJ1-2; 8 nucleotides match TRBD1. The CDR3 has 15 residues. The germline CDR1 and CDR2 sequences are SGHDT and YYEEEE. After removal of 3 bases from V and 8 bases from J, the junction contained 12 bases not matched to a gene. The CDR3 DNA follows: TGTGCCAGCAGCTCCGACAGGGGTGGGGGTGGCGGCTACACCTTC. Translation gives CASSSDRGGGGGYTF.

J is TRBJ2-7 and V is TRBV5-1; a possible D gene is TRBD1 (6 bases). CDR3 length: 16 residues. Germline V gene sequence: CDR1 SGHRS, CDR2 YFSETQ. The V gene lost 4 bases and the J gene lost 6 bases, with 23 bases spanning the gap. CDR3 in DNA: TGCGCCAGCAGCCCAACCTCCAAGGCAGGGGAAGGCGAGCAGTACTTC. This sequence encodes CASSPTSKAGEGEQYF.

The J gene is TRBJ1-1, the V gene TRBV5-1; 7 bases match TRBD1. The germline V gene encodes CDR1 SGHRS and CDR2 YFSETQ. This CDR3 has 15 residues. J gave up 1 base and V 2 bases, and 5 bases lay outside the gene matches. The CDR3 protein is CASSLRQGANTEAFF. The CDR3 bases are TGCGCCAGCAGCTTAAGACAGGGCGCGAACACTGAAGCTTTCTTT.

This clone was detected only a few times. V and J are TRBV19 and TRBJ2-7, with a weak D call TRBD1 (6 bases). The V end lost 9 bases, the J end lost 1 base, and 7 bases lay between the germline ends. This CDR3 is built from 11 residues. CDR1 and CDR2 (germline): LNHDA, SQIVND (reference sequence). The CDR3 DNA follows: TGTGCCAGCGGACAGTCCTACGAGCAGTACTTC. Amino acids: CASGQSYEQYF.

The chain combines TRBV7-8 with TRBJ1-5, with TRBD1 identical over 8 bases. Germline-derived CDR1 and CDR2 are SGHVS and FQNEAQ. This CDR3 is 18 amino acids long. The junction had 12 bases not matched to a gene; V was cut back by 5 bases and J by 0 bases. Here the CDR3 DNA reads TGTGCCAGCAGCCTGCATCGGGCAGGGGGCTATAGCAATCAGCCCCAGCATTTT. Its translation: CASSLHRAGGYSNQPQHF.

This chain uses TRBV10-3 with TRBJ2-7, with TRBD2 as a possible D gene (5 bases). This CDR3 region has 12 residues. Trimming left V 2 bases short and J 5 bases short, with 7 bases between. Germline-derived CDR1 and CDR2 are ENHRY and SYGVKD. CDR3 nucleotides: TGTGCCATCAGTGAGGAGAGGGACGAGCAGTACTTC. As protein: CAISEERDEQYF.